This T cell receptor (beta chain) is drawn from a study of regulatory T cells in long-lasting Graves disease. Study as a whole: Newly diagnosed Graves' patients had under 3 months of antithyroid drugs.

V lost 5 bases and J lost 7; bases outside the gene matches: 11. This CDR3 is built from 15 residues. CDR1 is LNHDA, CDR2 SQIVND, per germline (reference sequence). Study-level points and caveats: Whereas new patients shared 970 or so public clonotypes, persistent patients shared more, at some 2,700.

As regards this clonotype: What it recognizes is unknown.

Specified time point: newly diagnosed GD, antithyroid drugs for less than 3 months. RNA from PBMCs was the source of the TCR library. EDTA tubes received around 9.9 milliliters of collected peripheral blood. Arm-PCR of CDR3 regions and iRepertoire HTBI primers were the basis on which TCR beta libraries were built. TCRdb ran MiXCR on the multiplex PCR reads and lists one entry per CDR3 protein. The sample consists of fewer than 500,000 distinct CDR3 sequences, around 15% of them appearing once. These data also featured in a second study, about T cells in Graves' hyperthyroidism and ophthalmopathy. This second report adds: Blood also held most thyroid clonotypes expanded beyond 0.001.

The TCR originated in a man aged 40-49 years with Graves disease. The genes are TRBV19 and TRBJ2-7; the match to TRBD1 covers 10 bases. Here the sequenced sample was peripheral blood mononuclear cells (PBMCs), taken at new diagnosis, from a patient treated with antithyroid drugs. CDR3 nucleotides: TGTGCCAGTAGTTCGTCTGACAGGGGGCTAAGGGAGCAGTACTTC. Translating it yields CASSSSDRGLREQYF.